Following are 28 T cell receptor beta chains from one sample sequenced in a study of blood T cell repertoires in COVID-19. Produced via immunoSEQ multiplex PCR; TCRdb's table is partial and in-frame only. The sample consists of under 150,000 clones, 75% to 90% of them appearing once. The sample comprised PBMCs or T cells enriched from blood (not recorded which). These receptors were collected from a woman in her forties or fifties who had recovered from COVID-19.

This clone was counted a single time. The rearrangement uses TRBV9 and TRBJ1-2, with D unresolved. The germline V gene has CDR1 SGDLS and CDR2 YYNGEE. V was clipped by 3 bases and J by 3 bases, with 3 bases between them. This CDR3 spans 11 amino acids. The CDR3 here is CASSADYGYTF. As DNA, the CDR3 is TGTGCCAGCAGCGCCGACTATGGCTACACCTTC.

The rearrangement joins TRBV18 to TRBJ2-7, with 8 bases identical to TRBD2. Germline V gene sequence: CDR1 KGHSH, CDR2 LQKENI. V gave up 0 bases and J gave up 6 bases; unmatched junction bases: 10. This CDR3 is 16 amino acids long. The CDR3: CASSPPSGLAGGEQYF. CDR3 bases: TGTGCCAGCTCACCACCGTCCGGGCTAGCGGGCGGCGAGCAGTACTTC. Filled out from reference TRBV18 and TRBJ2-7, the complete variable domain reads NAGVMQNPRHLVRRRGQEARLRCSPMKGHSHVYWYRQLPEEGLKFMVYLQKENIIDESGMPKERFSAEFPKEGPSILRIQQVVRGDSAAYFCASSPPSGLAGGEQYFGPGTRLTVT.

The chain employs TRBV2 and TRBJ2-5, with D hard to call. The germline V gene has CDR1 SNHLY and CDR2 FYNNEI. V dropped 9 bases and J dropped 4 bases, with 15 bases sitting between them. The CDR3 sequence is 13 residues long. DNA of the CDR3: TGTGCCAGTAATCAGGAAATTGGAGAGACCCAGTACTTC. Encoded protein: CASNQEIGETQYF.

The chain recombines TRBV3-1 (or the pseudogene TRBV3-2) with TRBJ2-7; 11 positions match TRBD2. With 1 base clipped from V and 3 bases from J, the junction kept 2 bases outside the gene matches. Germline loops: CDR1 LGHDT, CDR2 YNNKEL (reference sequence). This CDR3 is 15 amino acids long. The DNA of the CDR3 is TGTGCCAGCAGCCAAGCGCTAGCGGGGGGCTACGAGCAGTACTTC. Translation: CASSQALAGGYEQYF.

This clone came up once. This chain uses TRBV7-6 with TRBJ2-2; no definite D call. The V end lost 1 base, the J end lost 7 bases, and 13 bases lay between the germline ends. CDR1 and CDR2 from the germline V gene are SGHVS and FNYEAQ. The CDR3 is 15 residues long. The CDR3 spells CASSLEPGPIGELFF. The CDR3 coding sequence is TGTGCCAGCAGCTTAGAGCCAGGCCCCATCGGGGAGCTGTTTTTT.

This clone came up once. The chain uses TRBV2 and TRBJ2-2; D is possibly TRBD2 (6 bases). This CDR3 region has 15 residues. CDR1 and CDR2 (germline): SNHLY, FYNNEI. Trimming took 6 bases from V and 6 from J, leaving 17 bases between them. The CDR3 bases are TGTGCCAGCAGCGCGGAGGGGTCCAGGGCCGGGGAGCTGTTTTTT. Protein product: CASSAEGSRAGELFF.

The chain has TRBV2 and TRBJ2-1, with D unclear. Trimming pared 4 bases from V and 0 bases from J, leaving 16 bases between. There are 17 residues in the CDR3. Germline loops: CDR1 SNHLY, CDR2 FYNNEI. The CDR3 bases are TGTGCCAGCAGTGTTCCGGAGAGTTTTAGCTCCTACAATGAGCAGTTCTTC. It translates to CASSVPESFSSYNEQFF.

The chain has TRBV4-3 and TRBJ2-2; 8 nucleotides agree with TRBD1. There are 18 residues in the CDR3. Germline V gene data show CDR1 as LGHNA and CDR2 as YSLEER. With V trimmed by 0 bases and J by 5 bases, 11 bases remained unmatched. The CDR3 region has the DNA TGCGCCAGCAGCCAAGAGCCCGGGACAGGTGAACTAACCGGGGAGCTGTTTTTT. Protein product: CASSQEPGTGELTGELFF.

The chain combines TRBV27 with TRBJ2-7, with TRBD1 identical over 8 bases. CDR1 MNHEY and CDR2 SMNVEV come from the germline V gene (reference sequence). With V trimmed by 6 bases and J by 3 bases, 10 bases remained unmatched. The CDR3 consists of 15 residues. As DNA, the CDR3 is TGTGCCAGCAGAGCCTCGAGGACAGGGCTCTACGAGCAGTACTTC. Translating gives CASRASRTGLYEQYF.

The V call is TRBV19, the J call TRBJ1-3; D remains ambiguous. Germline V lookup: CDR1 LNHDA, CDR2 SQIVND (reference sequence). With 7 bases removed from V and 0 bases from J, the gap between germline ends came to 10 bases. The CDR3 consists of 14 residues. CDR3 DNA sequence: TGTGCCAGTACCGGGGATCTCTCTGGAAACACCATATATTTT. It specifies CASTGDLSGNTIYF.

The V gene is TRBV19, the J gene TRBJ2-2; D gene unclear. The CDR3 is 11 residues long. From germline, CDR1 is LNHDA and CDR2 SQIVND (reference sequence). V lost 5 bases and J 5 bases, leaving 3 bases between the germline ends. The CDR3 region is CASSLTGELFF. CDR3 coding DNA: TGTGCCAGTAGTCTAACCGGGGAGCTGTTTTTT.

Worth noting for this clone: This is likely a read error, given that the CDR3 carries no conserved phenylalanine or tryptophan at its end. Because the CDR3's place on the DNA is in doubt, the DNA is left out and the CDR3 is given as listed by TCRdb. This chain uses TRBV1 with TRBJ2-7; the table calls TRBD1, which could not be checked here. TRBV1 is a listed pseudogene. The CDR3 length equals 11 residues, ends included. CDR3 region: CTSSQVAGPRL.

J is TRBJ2-1 and V is TRBV2; 7 bases match TRBD1. The CDR3 consists of 12 residues. Losses at the gene ends were 11 bases for V and 7 bases for J; bases not matched to a gene: 8. From germline, CDR1 is SNHLY and CDR2 FYNNEI. As DNA, the CDR3 is TGTGCCCGGGTCGGCAGGGGGAATGAGCAGTTCTTC. Amino acids: CARVGRGNEQFF.

The chain carries TRBV19 and TRBJ1-5; D uncertain. The germline gives CDR1 LNHDA, CDR2 SQIVND (reference sequence). Trimming shortened V by 8 bases and J by 5 bases, and 13 bases separated the two germline ends. This CDR3 spans 13 amino acids. Written as DNA, the CDR3 is TGTGCCAGTCAGAATGATGGCCATCAGCCCCAGCATTTT. Its protein product is CASQNDGHQPQHF.

This chain links TRBV7-9 with TRBJ1-2, with D perhaps matching TRBD1 (5 bases). From germline, CDR1 is SEHNR and CDR2 FQNEAQ (reference sequence). The V gene lost 3 bases and the J gene lost 8 bases, with 10 bases spanning the gap. The CDR3 length is 12 residues. DNA for the CDR3: TGTGCCAGCAGCTTCGACAGTCACGGCTACACCTTC. Translation: CASSFDSHGYTF.

This chain joins TRBV18 and TRBJ1-1; D may be TRBD1 (5 bases). The CDR3 spans 14 residues. Trimming took off 3 bases at V and 1 base at J, with 9 bases between the two ends. Germline-derived CDR1 and CDR2 are KGHSH and LQKENI. DNA for the CDR3: TGTGCCAGCTCACCGGGGCGGTCGAACACTGAAGCTTTCTTT. This codes for CASSPGRSNTEAFF.

The chain has TRBV27 and TRBJ1-5; no clear D. The CDR3 is 14 residues long. Germline V gives CDR1 MNHEY, CDR2 SMNVEV (reference sequence). The V end was cut by 6 bases, the J end by 1 base, with 10 bases between. This CDR3 is CASSPYVSNQPQHF. CDR3 sequence (DNA): TGTGCCAGCAGCCCCTACGTGAGCAATCAGCCCCAGCATTTT.

The chain recombines TRBV2 with TRBJ1-5, with D perhaps TRBD1 (5 bases). The CDR3 extends over 15 amino acids. Trimming cost V 6 bases and J 1 base, with 13 bases left between them. Germline V lookup: CDR1 SNHLY, CDR2 FYNNEI. This chain's CDR3 is CASSVGLSSNQPQHF. CDR3 nucleotide sequence: TGTGCCAGCAGCGTGGGACTTAGCAGCAATCAGCCCCAGCATTTT. Together with reference TRBV2 and TRBJ1-5, the CDR3 gives the full variable domain: EPEVTQTPSHQVTQMGQEVILRCVPISNHLYFYWYRQILGQKVEFLVSFYNNEISEKSEIFDDQFSVERPDGSNFTLKIRSTKLEDSAMYFCASSVGLSSNQPQHFGDGTRLSIL.

The rearrangement links TRBV7-8 to TRBJ2-2, with D possibly matching TRBD2 (5 bases). The CDR3 sequence is 15 residues long. CDR1 is SGHVS and CDR2 is FQNEAQ in the germline V gene. With 5 bases removed from V and 4 bases from J, the gap between germline ends came to 14 bases. The CDR3 coding sequence is TGTGCCAGCAGCGGGGAGCTGGGTCGCACCGGGGAGCTGTTTTTT. Translating gives CASSGELGRTGELFF.

The chain recombines TRBV5-1 with TRBJ2-5; 7 bases match TRBD1. After removal of 4 bases from V and 2 bases from J, the junction contained 8 bases not matched to a gene. This CDR3 region has 15 residues. Germline CDR1 is SGHRS and CDR2 is YFSETQ. Here the CDR3 DNA reads TGCGCCAGCAGCACACAGGGGCCTGCACAAGAGACCCAGTACTTC. Encoded protein: CASSTQGPAQETQYF.

The J gene is TRBJ1-4, the V gene TRBV2; TRBD1 is a possible D gene (6 bases). The length of the CDR3 is 14 residues. The germline V and J ends were trimmed by 6 bases and 4 bases, with 12 bases remaining between them. Germline CDR1 SNHLY, CDR2 FYNNEI. This chain's CDR3 is CASSRQAGNEKLFF. As DNA, the CDR3 is TGTGCCAGCAGCCGACAGGCCGGTAATGAAAAACTGTTTTTT.

The CDR3 coding sequence is TGTGCCATCAGTGAACGGCAGGGTAACACTGAAGCTTTCTTT. Protein sequence: CAISERQGNTEAFF. The genes are TRBV10-3 and TRBJ1-1; TRBD1 might be the D (5 bases). CDR3 length equals 14 residues. CDR1 is ENHRY, CDR2 SYGVKD, per germline. V was clipped by 3 bases and J by 2 bases, with 10 bases between them.

The chain joins TRBV18 to TRBJ1-3; tentatively, D is TRBD1 (5 bases). CDR1 and CDR2 (germline): KGHSH, LQKENI. Trimming stripped 0 bases from V and 0 bases from J, with 18 bases between. The length of the CDR3 is 19 residues. CDR3 sequence: CASSPPNLGAHASGNTIYF. The CDR3 nucleotides read TGTGCCAGCTCACCACCGAATCTTGGGGCCCACGCCTCTGGAAACACCATATATTTT. The full variable domain, in which reference TRBV18 and TRBJ1-3 provide the parts outside the CDR3, is NAGVMQNPRHLVRRRGQEARLRCSPMKGHSHVYWYRQLPEEGLKFMVYLQKENIIDESGMPKERFSAEFPKEGPSILRIQQVVRGDSAAYFCASSPPNLGAHASGNTIYFGEGSWLTVV.

The chain has TRBV4-1 and TRBJ2-2, with 10 nucleotides matching TRBD1. Germline loops: CDR1 MGHRA, CDR2 YSYEKL. The J segment lost 3 bases and the V segment lost 5 bases, leaving 3 bases of the junction unmatched. The CDR3 totals 15 residues. The CDR3, as DNA: TGCGCCAGCAGCGAAGGACAGGGGGACACCGGGGAGCTGTTTTTT. Translated, it gives CASSEGQGDTGELFF.

V and J are TRBV5-1 and TRBJ2-1, with TRBD2 identical over 11 bases. Trimming removed 2 bases from V and 5 bases from J; junction bases left unmatched: 9. Germline CDR1 and CDR2: SGHRS and YFSETQ. This CDR3 has 17 amino acids. The CDR3 region has the DNA TGCGCCAGCAGCTTAGTTAGCGGGGGGGCTCGGGACAATGAGCAGTTCTTC. This gives the protein CASSLVSGGARDNEQFF.

The gene calls are TRBV21-1 and TRBJ2-1; the table gives TRBD1 as D, unverified against the DNA. TRBV21-1 is a recognized pseudogene. This CDR3 contains 15 residues. The CDR3 nucleotides read TGTGCCAGCACGAAGGGGGGGACAGGGTCCGGAAGGCAGTTCTTC. Translating it yields CASTKGGTGSGRQFF.

V usage is TRBV7-3 and J usage is TRBJ1-6; D perhaps matches TRBD1 (6 bases). The CDR3 is 14 amino acids. CDR1 and CDR2 from the germline V gene are SGHTA and FQGTGA. Trimming took off 0 bases at V and 7 bases at J, with 7 bases between the two ends. CDR3 sequence (DNA): TGTGCCAGCAGCTTAACGGGGGCCAATTCACCCCTCCACTTT. This codes for CASSLTGANSPLHF.

Details on this clone: At one of its ends the junction is not consistent with the germline gene, which may arise from a read error. The J gene is TRBJ1-4, the V gene TRBV5-1; D uncertain. This CDR3 is 14 amino acids long. In germline, CDR1 is SGHRS, CDR2 YFSETQ. The CDR3 sequence: CASSSSETDEKLFF. CDR3 nucleotide sequence: TGCGCCAGCAGCTCCTCCGAAACTGATGAAAAACTGTTTTTT.